These 5 T cell receptor beta chains were all obtained from the same sample, sequenced in a study of OX40 agonist ivuxolimab in advanced cancers. TCRdb keeps only in-frame clones here, not all; method: immunoSEQ multiplex PCR. The sample carries roughly 26,000 clones, approximately 85% recorded once. The input for sequencing was CD4+ or CD8+ T cells sorted from blood, taken in a trial of the OX40 agonist ivuxolimab. Every receptor here comes from an adult with an advanced solid tumor such as melanoma, head and neck, liver or kidney cancer.

The sample holds one count of this clone. V usage is TRBV27 and J usage is TRBJ1-5; 8 bases fit TRBD1. J was trimmed by 2 bases and V by 0 bases; bases with no gene match: 15. The CDR3 extends over 20 amino acids. CDR1 and CDR2 from the germline V gene are MNHEY and SMNVEV (reference sequence). In nucleotides, the CDR3 is TGTGCCAGCAGTTTATCGCGGGACAGGAGCTTATTTACGGGCAATCAGCCCCAGCATTTT. As protein: CASSLSRDRSLFTGNQPQHF.

The rearrangement joins TRBV29-1 to TRBJ2-2, with D perhaps TRBD1 or TRBD2 (6 bases each). The CDR3 has 12 amino acids. Per the germline V gene, CDR1 is SQVTM and CDR2 is ANQGSEA. V was trimmed by 5 bases and J by 4 bases, leaving 8 bases between them. CDR3 bases: TGCAGCGTTAGGGGGGTCACCGGGGAGCTGTTTTTT. This gives the protein CSVRGVTGELFF.

This clone was recorded a few times. The rearrangement links TRBV25-1 to TRBJ2-7; tentative D call: TRBD1 (6 bases). Germline V gene sequence: CDR1 MGHDK, CDR2 SYGVNS. With 6 bases removed from V and 1 base from J, the gap between germline ends came to 22 bases. CDR3 length: 17 residues. In DNA, the CDR3 is TGTGCCAGCAGGGACACGGGCCCAGGGGCGACTTCCTACGAGCAGTACTTC. The encoded protein is CASRDTGPGATSYEQYF.

The sample holds one count of this clone. V and J are TRBV4-3 and TRBJ1-3; unclear D gene. V lost 1 base and J 4 bases, leaving 8 bases between the germline ends. The CDR3 totals 14 residues. Germline assignment: CDR1 LGHNA and CDR2 YSLEER. DNA for the CDR3: TGCGCCAGCAGCCAAGTGGATCAGGGAAACACCATATATTTT. It codes for CASSQVDQGNTIYF.

This chain connects TRBV6-6 to TRBJ1-5; no clear D. The CDR3 spans 13 residues. CDR1 is MNHNY, CDR2 SVGAGI, per germline (reference sequence). V lost 7 bases to trimming and J lost 6 bases, with 13 bases between them. The CDR3 reads CASTHGVSQPQHF. DNA for the CDR3: TGTGCCAGCACCCACGGGGTCAGTCAGCCCCAGCATTTT.